Reported below is one T cell receptor beta chain. Its antigen is still unknown. These data originate in a study of radiotherapy plus CTLA-4 blockade in lung cancer. Study-wide results and limits: Among blood TCR repertoires after radiotherapy plus ipilimumab, tumor-derived clones expanded.

Only in-frame clones appear in the TCRdb table, and some are missing; sequencing was by immunoSEQ multiplex PCR. In the table there are tens of thousands of clones, around 87% of which are singletons. The trim removed 6 bases at V and 1 base at J, leaving 0 bases unmatched. The germline V gene has CDR1 WSHSY and CDR2 SAAADI. The CDR3 consists of 14 residues. This specimen was peripheral blood, taken from a patient treated with radiotherapy plus ipilimumab. The V gene is TRBV10-2, the J gene TRBJ2-2; TRBD1 agrees at 9 bases. The receptor was derived from a human donor with non-small cell lung cancer that progressed on radiotherapy plus ipilimumab. CDR3 coding DNA: TGCGCCAGCAGGACAGGGGGGAACACCGGGGAGCTGTTTTTT. It codes for CASRTGGNTGELFF.